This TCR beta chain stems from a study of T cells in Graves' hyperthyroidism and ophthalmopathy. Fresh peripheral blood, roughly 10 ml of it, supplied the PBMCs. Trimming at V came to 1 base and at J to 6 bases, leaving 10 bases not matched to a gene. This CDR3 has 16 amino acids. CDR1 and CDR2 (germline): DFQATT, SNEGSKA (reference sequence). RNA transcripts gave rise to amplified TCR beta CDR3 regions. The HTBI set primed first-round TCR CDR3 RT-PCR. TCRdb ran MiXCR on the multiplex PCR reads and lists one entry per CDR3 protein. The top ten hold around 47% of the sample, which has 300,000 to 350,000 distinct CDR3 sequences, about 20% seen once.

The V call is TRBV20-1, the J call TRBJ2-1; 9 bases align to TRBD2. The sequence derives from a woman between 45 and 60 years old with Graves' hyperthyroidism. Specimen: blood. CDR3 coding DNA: TGCAGTGCTAGAGTCCCGACTAGCGGACGGGGCAATGAGCAGTTCTTC. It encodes CSARVPTSGRGNEQFF.